This TCR beta chain appears in the sequencing data of a study of T cell responses to AZD1222 COVID-19 vaccine. Study overall: Combined were second doses at about 4 or about 12 weeks.

Findings and limits, study-wide: White British donors predominated, females outnumbered males, and clonal diversity was possibly underestimated. With two AZD1222 doses given, Spike-specific TCR breadth and depth both rose. At baseline, just five to seven AZD1222 recipients tested seropositive.

Per the germline V gene, CDR1 is MNHEY and CDR2 is SMNVEV (reference sequence). V shed 5 bases, J shed 3 bases, and the junction held 5 bases outside the gene matches. CDR3 length: 15 amino acids. Method: immunoSEQ multiplex PCR; TCRdb's copy keeps in-frame clones and lacks some. The sample lists some 140,000 clones; over 85% were seen once. A remark on this clone: Antigen: not known.

The sample was peripheral blood, taken on day 0 of AZD1222 vaccination. This receptor was identified in an adult in good health. The chain has TRBV27 and TRBJ2-7; 12 positions agree with TRBD2. This chain's CDR3 is CASSPLAGGFYEQYF. The CDR3, as DNA: TGTGCCAGCAGTCCACTAGCGGGGGGCTTCTACGAGCAGTACTTC.